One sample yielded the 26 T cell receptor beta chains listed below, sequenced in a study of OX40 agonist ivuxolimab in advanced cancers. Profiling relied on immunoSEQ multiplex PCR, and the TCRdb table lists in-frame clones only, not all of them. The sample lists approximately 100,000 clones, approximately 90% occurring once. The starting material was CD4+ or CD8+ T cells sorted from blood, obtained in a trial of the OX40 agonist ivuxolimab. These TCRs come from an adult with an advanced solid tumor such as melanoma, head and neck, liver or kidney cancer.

The CDR3 is CASSSGTTYEQYF. DNA for the CDR3: TGTGCCAGCAGCTCCGGGACTACCTACGAGCAGTACTTC. The V call is TRBV5-4, the J call TRBJ2-7; 7 positions match TRBD2. The CDR3 spans 13 residues. The J segment lost 2 bases and the V segment lost 3 bases, leaving 2 bases of the junction unmatched. CDR1 and CDR2 (germline): SGHNT, YYREEE (reference sequence).

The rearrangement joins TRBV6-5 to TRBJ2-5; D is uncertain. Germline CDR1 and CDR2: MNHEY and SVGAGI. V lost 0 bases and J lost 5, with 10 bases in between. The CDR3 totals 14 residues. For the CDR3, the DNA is TGTGCCAGCAGTTACTCTTCCGCGCGGGAGACCCAGTACTTC. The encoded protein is CASSYSSARETQYF.

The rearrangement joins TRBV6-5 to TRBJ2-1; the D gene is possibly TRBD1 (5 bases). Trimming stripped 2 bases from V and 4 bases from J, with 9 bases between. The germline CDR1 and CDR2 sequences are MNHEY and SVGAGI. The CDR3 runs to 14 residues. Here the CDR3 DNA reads TGTGCCAGCAGTTACCGGCCAGGGTACAATGAGCAGTTCTTC. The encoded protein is CASSYRPGYNEQFF.

CDR3 bases: TGTGCCAGTAGTAGGATCAGGGGCCCAGGGGCCAACGTCCTGACTTTC. Translation: CASSRIRGPGANVLTF. This sequence joins TRBV19 and TRBJ2-6; the D gene is possibly TRBD1 (6 bases). Trimming took off 4 bases at V and 4 bases at J, with 14 bases between the two ends. Germline V gene lookup returns CDR1 LNHDA and CDR2 SQIVND (reference sequence). This CDR3 has 16 amino acids.

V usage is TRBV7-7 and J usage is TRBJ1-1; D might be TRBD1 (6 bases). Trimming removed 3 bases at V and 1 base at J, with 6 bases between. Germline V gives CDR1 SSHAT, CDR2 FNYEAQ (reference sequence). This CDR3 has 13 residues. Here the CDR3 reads CASSLDRNTEAFF. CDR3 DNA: TGTGCCAGCAGCTTGGACAGGAACACTGAAGCTTTCTTT.

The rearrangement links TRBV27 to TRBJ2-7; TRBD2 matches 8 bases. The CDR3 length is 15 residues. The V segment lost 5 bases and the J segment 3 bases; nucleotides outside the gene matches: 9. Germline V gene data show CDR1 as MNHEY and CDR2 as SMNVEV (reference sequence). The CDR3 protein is CASSQRPGLGYEQYF. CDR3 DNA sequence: TGTGCCAGCAGTCAACGACCGGGACTAGGCTACGAGCAGTACTTC.

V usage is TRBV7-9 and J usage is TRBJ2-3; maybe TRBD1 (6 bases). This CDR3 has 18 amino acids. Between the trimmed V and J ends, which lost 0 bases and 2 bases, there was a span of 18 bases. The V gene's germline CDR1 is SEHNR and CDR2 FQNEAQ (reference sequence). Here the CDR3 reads CASSLAHTRDKNTDTQYF. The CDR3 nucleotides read TGTGCCAGCAGCTTAGCCCACACCCGGGACAAGAACACAGATACGCAGTATTTT.

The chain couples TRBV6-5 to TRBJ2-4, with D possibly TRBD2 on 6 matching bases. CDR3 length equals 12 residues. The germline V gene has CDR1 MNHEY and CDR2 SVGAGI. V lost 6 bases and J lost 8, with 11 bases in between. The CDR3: CASSEREYIQYF. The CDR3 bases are TGTGCCAGCAGCGAACGGGAGTACATTCAGTACTTC.

The CDR3 region is CSVAKAPSSYNEQFF. As DNA, the CDR3 is TGCAGCGTTGCTAAAGCGCCGAGCTCCTACAATGAGCAGTTCTTC. The chain couples TRBV29-1 to TRBJ2-1; D is unclear. Germline V CDR1 and CDR2: SQVTM, ANQGSEA. This CDR3 is built from 15 residues. V was shortened by 4 bases and J by 0 bases, with 13 bases between the two germline ends.

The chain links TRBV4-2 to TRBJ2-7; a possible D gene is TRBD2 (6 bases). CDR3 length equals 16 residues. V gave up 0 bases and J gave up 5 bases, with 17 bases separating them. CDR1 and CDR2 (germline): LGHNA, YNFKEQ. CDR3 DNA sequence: TGTGCCAGCAGCCAAGATAGAGCGGGCCCCCAGGACGAGCAGTACTTC. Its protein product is CASSQDRAGPQDEQYF.

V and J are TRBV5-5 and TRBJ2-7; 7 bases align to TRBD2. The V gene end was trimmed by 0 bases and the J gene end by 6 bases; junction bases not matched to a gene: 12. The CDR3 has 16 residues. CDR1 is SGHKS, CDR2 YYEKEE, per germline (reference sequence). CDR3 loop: CASSLGGTTRQSEQYF. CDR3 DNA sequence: TGTGCCAGCAGCTTGGGCGGGACTACCCGTCAGTCCGAGCAGTACTTC.

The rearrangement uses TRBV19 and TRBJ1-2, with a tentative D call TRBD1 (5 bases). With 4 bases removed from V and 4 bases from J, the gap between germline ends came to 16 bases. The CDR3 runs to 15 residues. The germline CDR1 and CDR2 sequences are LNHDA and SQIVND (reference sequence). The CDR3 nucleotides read TGTGCCAGTAGTAAGGCTCCGGGGGAAGTCTATGGCTACACCTTC. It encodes CASSKAPGEVYGYTF.

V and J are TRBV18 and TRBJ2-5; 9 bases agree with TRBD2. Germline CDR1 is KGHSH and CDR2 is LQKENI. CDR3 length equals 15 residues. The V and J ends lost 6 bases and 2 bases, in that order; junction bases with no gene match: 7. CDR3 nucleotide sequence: TGTGCCAGCTCGCCTGGACTAGCGAGGCAAGAGACCCAGTACTTC. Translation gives CASSPGLARQETQYF.

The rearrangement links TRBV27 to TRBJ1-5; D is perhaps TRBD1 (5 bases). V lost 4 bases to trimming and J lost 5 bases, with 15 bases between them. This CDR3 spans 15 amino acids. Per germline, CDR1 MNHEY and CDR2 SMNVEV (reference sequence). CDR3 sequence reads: CASSSGAGWDQPQHF. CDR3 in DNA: TGTGCCAGCAGTTCCGGGGCAGGTTGGGATCAGCCCCAGCATTTT.

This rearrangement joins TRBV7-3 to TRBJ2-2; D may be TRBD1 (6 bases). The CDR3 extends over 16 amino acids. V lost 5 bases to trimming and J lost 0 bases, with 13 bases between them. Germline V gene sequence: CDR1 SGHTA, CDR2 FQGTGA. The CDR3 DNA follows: TGTGCCAGCAGCCGCACCGGGACATCGAACACCGGGGAGCTGTTTTTT. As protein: CASSRTGTSNTGELFF.

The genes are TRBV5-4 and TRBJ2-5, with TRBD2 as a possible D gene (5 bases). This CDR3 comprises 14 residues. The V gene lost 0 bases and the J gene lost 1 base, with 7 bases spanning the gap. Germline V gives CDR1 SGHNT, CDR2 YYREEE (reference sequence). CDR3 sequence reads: CASSLGGVQETQYF. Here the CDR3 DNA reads TGTGCCAGCAGCTTGGGGGGAGTCCAAGAGACCCAGTACTTC.

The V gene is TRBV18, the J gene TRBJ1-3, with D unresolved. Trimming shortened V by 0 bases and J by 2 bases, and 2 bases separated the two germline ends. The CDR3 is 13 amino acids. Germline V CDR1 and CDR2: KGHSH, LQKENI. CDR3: CASSPPAGNTIYF. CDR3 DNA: TGTGCCAGCTCACCACCGGCTGGAAACACCATATATTTT.

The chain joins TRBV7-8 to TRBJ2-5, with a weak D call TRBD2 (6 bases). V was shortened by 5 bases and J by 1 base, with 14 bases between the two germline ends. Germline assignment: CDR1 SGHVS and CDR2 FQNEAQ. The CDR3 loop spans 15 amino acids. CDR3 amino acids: CASSLQLAFQETQYF. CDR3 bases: TGTGCCAGCAGCCTTCAGCTAGCGTTCCAAGAGACCCAGTACTTC. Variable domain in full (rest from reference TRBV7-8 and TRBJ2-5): GAGVSQSPRYKVAKRGQDVALRCDPISGHVSLFWYQQALGQGPEFLTYFQNEAQLDKSGLPSDRFFAERPEGSVSTLKIQRTQQEDSAVYLCASSLQLAFQETQYFGPGTRLLVL.

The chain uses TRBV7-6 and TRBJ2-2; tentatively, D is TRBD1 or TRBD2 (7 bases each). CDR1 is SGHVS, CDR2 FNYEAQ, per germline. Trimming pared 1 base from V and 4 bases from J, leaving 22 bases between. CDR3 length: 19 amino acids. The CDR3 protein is CASSLEARGGGASTGELFF. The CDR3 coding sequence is TGTGCCAGCAGCTTAGAAGCGAGGGGAGGGGGCGCGAGCACCGGGGAGCTGTTTTTT.

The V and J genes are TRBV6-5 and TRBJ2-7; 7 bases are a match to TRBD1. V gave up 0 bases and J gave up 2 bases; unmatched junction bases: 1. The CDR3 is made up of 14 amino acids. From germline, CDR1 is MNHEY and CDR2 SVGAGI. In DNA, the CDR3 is TGTGCCAGCAGTTACTCGCAGGGGGCCTACGAGCAGTACTTC. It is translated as CASSYSQGAYEQYF.

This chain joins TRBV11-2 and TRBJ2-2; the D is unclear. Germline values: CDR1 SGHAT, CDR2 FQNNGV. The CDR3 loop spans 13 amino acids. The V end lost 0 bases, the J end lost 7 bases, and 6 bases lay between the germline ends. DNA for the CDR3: TGTGCCAGCAGCTTAGATCTGAGCGGGGAGCTGTTTTTT. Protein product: CASSLDLSGELFF.

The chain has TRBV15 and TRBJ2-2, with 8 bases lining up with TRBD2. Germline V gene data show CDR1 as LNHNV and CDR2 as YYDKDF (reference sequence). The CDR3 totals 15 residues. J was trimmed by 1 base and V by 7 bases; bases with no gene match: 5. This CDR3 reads CATKKTSGNTGELFF. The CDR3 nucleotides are TGTGCCACCAAAAAAACTAGCGGGAACACCGGGGAGCTGTTTTTT.

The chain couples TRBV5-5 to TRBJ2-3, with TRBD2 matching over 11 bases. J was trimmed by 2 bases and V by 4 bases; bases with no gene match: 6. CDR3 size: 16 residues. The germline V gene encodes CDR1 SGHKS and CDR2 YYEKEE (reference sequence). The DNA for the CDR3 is TGTGCCAGCAGCCAGGTAGCGGGAGGGCACACAGATACGCAGTATTTT. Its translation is CASSQVAGGHTDTQYF.

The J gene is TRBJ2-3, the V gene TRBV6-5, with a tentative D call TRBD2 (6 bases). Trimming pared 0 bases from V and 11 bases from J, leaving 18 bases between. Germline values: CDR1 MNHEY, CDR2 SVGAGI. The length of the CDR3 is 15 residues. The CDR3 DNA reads TGTGCCAGCAGTTACTCGAAAATGGTAGCGGCTGTGCAGTATTTT. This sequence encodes CASSYSKMVAAVQYF.

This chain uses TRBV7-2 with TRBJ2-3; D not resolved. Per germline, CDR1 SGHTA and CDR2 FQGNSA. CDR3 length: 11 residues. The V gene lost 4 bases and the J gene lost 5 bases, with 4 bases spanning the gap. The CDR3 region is CASSSLDTQYF. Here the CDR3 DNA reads TGTGCCAGCAGCTCGTTAGATACGCAGTATTTT.

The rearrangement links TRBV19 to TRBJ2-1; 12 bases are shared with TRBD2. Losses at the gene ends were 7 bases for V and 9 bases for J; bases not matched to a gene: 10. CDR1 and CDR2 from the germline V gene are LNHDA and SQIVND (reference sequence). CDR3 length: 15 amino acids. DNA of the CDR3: TGTGCCAGTAACCCTCTAGCGGGAGGGTACGGTGAGCAGTTCTTC. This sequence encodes CASNPLAGGYGEQFF.